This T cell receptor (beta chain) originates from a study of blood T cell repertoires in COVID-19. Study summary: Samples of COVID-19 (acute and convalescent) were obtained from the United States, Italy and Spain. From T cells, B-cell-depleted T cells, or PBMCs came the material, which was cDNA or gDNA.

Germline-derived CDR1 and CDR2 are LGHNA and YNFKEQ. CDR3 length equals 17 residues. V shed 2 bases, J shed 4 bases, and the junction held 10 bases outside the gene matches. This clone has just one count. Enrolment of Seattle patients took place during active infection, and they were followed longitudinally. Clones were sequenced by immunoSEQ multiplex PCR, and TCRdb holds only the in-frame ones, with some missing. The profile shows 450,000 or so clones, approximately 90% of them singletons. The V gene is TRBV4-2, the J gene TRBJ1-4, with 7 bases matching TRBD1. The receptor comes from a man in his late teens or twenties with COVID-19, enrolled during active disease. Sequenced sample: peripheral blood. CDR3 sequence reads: CASSQLQIGQDNEKLFF. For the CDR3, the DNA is TGTGCCAGCAGCCAACTTCAAATTGGACAGGATAATGAAAAACTGTTTTTT.